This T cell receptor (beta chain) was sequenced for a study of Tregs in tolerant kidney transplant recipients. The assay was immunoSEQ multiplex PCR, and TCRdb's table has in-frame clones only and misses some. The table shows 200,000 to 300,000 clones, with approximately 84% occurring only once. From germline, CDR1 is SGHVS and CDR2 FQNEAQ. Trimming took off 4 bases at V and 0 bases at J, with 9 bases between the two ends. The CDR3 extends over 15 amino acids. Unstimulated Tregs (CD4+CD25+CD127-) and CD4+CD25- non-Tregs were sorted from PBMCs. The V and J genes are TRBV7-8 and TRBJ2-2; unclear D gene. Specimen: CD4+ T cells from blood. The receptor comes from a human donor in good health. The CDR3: CASSSGRANTGELFF. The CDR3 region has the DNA TGTGCCAGCAGCTCGGGCCGCGCGAACACCGGGGAGCTGTTTTTT.